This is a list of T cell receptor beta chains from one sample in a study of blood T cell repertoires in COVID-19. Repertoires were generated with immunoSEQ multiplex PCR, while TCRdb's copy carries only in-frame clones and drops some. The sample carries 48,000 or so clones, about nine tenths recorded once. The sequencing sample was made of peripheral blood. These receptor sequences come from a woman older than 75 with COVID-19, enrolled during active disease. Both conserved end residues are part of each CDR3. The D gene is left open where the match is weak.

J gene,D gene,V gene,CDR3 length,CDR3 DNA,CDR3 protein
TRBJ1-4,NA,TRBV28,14,TGTGCCAGCACCATGGGGGGACCTAATGAAAAACTGTTTTTT,CASTMGGPNEKLFF
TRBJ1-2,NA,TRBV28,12,TGTGCCAGCAGGTCACGGGAGGGCGGCTACACCTTC,CASRSREGGYTF
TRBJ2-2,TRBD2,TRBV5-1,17,TGCGCCAGCAGCTTTGGGGATAGCGGGCCGAACACCGGGGAGCTGTTTTTT,CASSFGDSGPNTGELFF
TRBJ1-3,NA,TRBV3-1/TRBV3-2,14,TGTGCCAGCAGTCCAGGTTTCTCTGGAAACACCATATATTTT,CASSPGFSGNTIYF
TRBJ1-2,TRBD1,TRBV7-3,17,TGTGCCAGCAGCTTAGGTGGGACAGGACCTTCCCGCTATGGCTACACCTTC,CASSLGGTGPSRYGYTF
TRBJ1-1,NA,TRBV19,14,TGTGCCAGTAGTATCAGGGCTGAGAACACTGAAGCTTTCTTT,CASSIRAENTEAFF
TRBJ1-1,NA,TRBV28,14,TGTGCCAGCGGAAGCAGGGGATCCCACACTGAAGCTTTCTTT,CASGSRGSHTEAFF
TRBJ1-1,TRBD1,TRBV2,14,TGTGCCAGCAGTGAGGACAGGGTTGTCTCTGAAGCTTTCTTT,CASSEDRVVSEAFF
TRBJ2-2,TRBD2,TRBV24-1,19,TGTGCCACCAGTGATTCCCGTAGCGGGGGGGCCTTGGTTACCGGGGAGCTGTTTTTT,CATSDSRSGGALVTGELFF
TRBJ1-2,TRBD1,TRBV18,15,TGTGCCAGCTCACCATGGCAGGGGGCTTCCCATGGCTACACCTTC,CASSPWQGASHGYTF
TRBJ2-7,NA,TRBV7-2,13,TGTGCCAGCAGCTTGACAGGCTTCTACGAGCAGTACTTC,CASSLTGFYEQYF